Listed here are 13 T cell receptor beta chains from one sample, sequenced in a study of monozygotic twins with cystic fibrosis. This table comes from immunoSEQ multiplex PCR, and its TCRdb copy is limited to in-frame clones, with some not included. The data contain 29,000 or so clones, 70% to 90% of them singletons. Source material: blood. The receptors were sampled from a girl aged 2-10 years with cystic fibrosis.

Points on this clone: A read error may account for a junction end that differs from germline. The chain uses TRBV16 and TRBJ2-7, with 8 bases identical to TRBD1. The length of the CDR3 is 16 residues. Germline V gene sequence: CDR1 KGHSY, CDR2 FQNENV. The DNA of the CDR3 is TGTGCCAGCAGCCCCCACCAGGGGGCTTCGAGCTACGCGCAGTACTTC. Protein product: CASSPHQGASSYAQYF.

This clone was observed a single time. This chain connects TRBV14 to TRBJ2-1; TRBD2 agrees at 10 bases. The CDR3 covers 16 residues. Germline V gene data show CDR1 as SGHDN and CDR2 as FVKESK. The junction had 3 bases not matched to a gene; V was cut back by 0 bases and J by 4 bases. CDR3 nucleotide sequence: TGTGCCAGCAGCCAAGAAGGACTAGCGGTGTACAATGAGCAGTTCTTC. Its translation: CASSQEGLAVYNEQFF.

This clone occurred once. This chain uses TRBV5-4 with TRBJ2-7; maybe TRBD1 (6 bases). The CDR3 runs 15 residues. The V end was cut by 4 bases, the J end by 5 bases, with 19 bases between. Germline CDR1 is SGHNT and CDR2 is YYREEE (reference sequence). In DNA, the CDR3 is TGTGCCAGCAGCCCCAACAGGGTCGGTTCGGACGAGCAGTACTTC. It codes for CASSPNRVGSDEQYF.

This sequence joins TRBV10-3 and TRBJ1-3; D ambiguous. CDR1 and CDR2 (germline): ENHRY, SYGVKD. This CDR3 has 13 amino acids. Trimming removed 2 bases at V and 1 base at J, with 3 bases between. The CDR3 nucleotides read TGTGCCATCAGTGAGGGTTCTGGAAACACCATATATTTT. It codes for CAISEGSGNTIYF.

This CDR3 is CASSVGRNEKLFF. The CDR3 DNA sequence: TGTGCCAGCAGCGTGGGCAGAAATGAAAAACTGTTTTTT. V usage is TRBV9 and J usage is TRBJ1-4; unclear D gene. The CDR3 covers 13 residues. The germline V gene encodes CDR1 SGDLS and CDR2 YYNGEE. The ends were cut back, 2 bases at V and 5 bases at J, with 7 bases in the middle.

The V and J genes are TRBV7-2 and TRBJ1-2; 7 bases are a match to TRBD1. Trimming at V came to 1 base and at J to 8 bases, leaving 7 bases not matched to a gene. Germline V gives CDR1 SGHTA, CDR2 FQGNSA. The CDR3 length is 14 residues. The DNA of the CDR3 is TGTGCCAGCAGCTTAGGTTCGCAGGGGGGAGGCTACACCTTC. It encodes CASSLGSQGGGYTF. The full variable domain, with the rest looked up from reference TRBV7-2 and TRBJ1-2, is GAGVSQSPSNKVTEKGKDVELRCDPISGHTALYWYRQSLGQGLEFLIYFQGNSAPDKSGLPSDRFSAERTGGSVSTLTIQRTQQEDSAVYLCASSLGSQGGGYTFGSGTRLTVV.

This clone was seen a few times. This CDR3 is also generated by other DNA sequences in the sample. This sequence joins TRBV19 and TRBJ2-7; 8 bases are a match to TRBD2. Per germline, CDR1 LNHDA and CDR2 SQIVND (reference sequence). J gave up 3 bases and V 3 bases, and 4 bases lay outside the gene matches. CDR3 length: 14 residues. CDR3 coding DNA: TGTGCCAGTAGTATTGTCGCGGGAGGCTACGAGCAGTACTTC. Its protein is CASSIVAGGYEQYF.

The rearrangement joins TRBV4-1 to TRBJ1-4; 8 bases fit TRBD1. J gave up 12 bases and V 3 bases, and 9 bases lay outside the gene matches. There are 14 residues in the CDR3. CDR1 is MGHRA and CDR2 is YSYEKL in the germline V gene. The DNA for the CDR3 is TGCGCCAGCAGCCAGGACAGGGTTGTAGCTGAACTGTTTTTT. Amino acid sequence: CASSQDRVVAELFF.

This clone appeared once. The chain joins TRBV28 to TRBJ1-1, with TRBD1 as a possible D gene (5 bases). The CDR3 consists of 12 residues. Trimming stripped 5 bases from V and 7 bases from J, with 11 bases between. Per germline, CDR1 MDHEN and CDR2 SYDVKM. In DNA, the CDR3 is TGTGCCAGCAGTACTTTGGGGCATGAAGCTTTCTTT. This encodes CASSTLGHEAFF.

Note on this clone: Relative to the germline gene, one junction end is altered; a read error may explain this. The rearrangement links TRBV4-2 to TRBJ1-2; the D gene is possibly TRBD1 (5 bases). The CDR3 contains 13 residues. Germline V lookup: CDR1 LGHNA, CDR2 YNFKEQ. CDR3: CASSQKVYRDPRF. The CDR3 nucleotides are TGTGCCAGCAGCCAAAAAGTATACCGGGACCCTAGATTC.

The chain carries TRBV2 and TRBJ1-2; D is possibly TRBD1 (6 bases). CDR1 SNHLY and CDR2 FYNNEI come from the germline V gene. The V and J ends lost 9 bases and 5 bases respectively, with 13 bases between them. CDR3 size: 12 residues. In DNA, the CDR3 is TGTGCCAGTCGGGGGGGCGGGTATGGCTACACCTTC. Translating it yields CASRGGGYGYTF. Full variable domain (remainder filled in from reference TRBV2 and TRBJ1-2): EPEVTQTPSHQVTQMGQEVILRCVPISNHLYFYWYRQILGQKVEFLVSFYNNEISEKSEIFDDQFSVERPDGSNFTLKIRSTKLEDSAMYFCASRGGGYGYTFGSGTRLTVV.

On this clone: The junction does not match germline at one end; this may be a read error. As DNA, the CDR3 is TGTGCCAGCAGTTTATTGAAGTATGGGGACAGGCTCCCAGCTCCAGCCTTT. Amino acids: CASSLLKYGDRLPAPAF. The rearrangement joins TRBV28 to TRBJ1-5; 8 bases line up with TRBD1. This CDR3 region has 17 residues. Germline CDR1 MDHEN, CDR2 SYDVKM.

This sequence joins TRBV28 and TRBJ1-5; D is undetermined. CDR3 length: 15 amino acids. Trimming stripped 7 bases from V and 1 base from J, with 14 bases between. Germline V CDR1 and CDR2: MDHEN, SYDVKM. This CDR3 is CASIPGLWSNQPQHF. The CDR3 nucleotides read TGTGCCAGCATCCCGGGATTATGGAGCAATCAGCCCCAGCATTTT.